The rows below give T cell receptor beta chains drawn from one sample of a study of early T cells in non-severe SARS-CoV-2 infection. Using its own MiXCR run on the 5' RACE reads, TCRdb lists one record per CDR3 protein. Among around 80,000 distinct CDR3 sequences, 11% were seen once, and the ten largest hold around 13%. Sequenced material: whole blood, taken at baseline. These receptors all come from an adult who was a healthcare worker with PCR-confirmed SARS-CoV-2 infection or an uninfected control (not recorded which). The CDR3 runs from the conserved cysteine through the conserved F or W. A D gene is named only where the DNA matches it firmly. Clone size is not always given. Where it is, it says once, few, many or a class for expanded clones.

J | V | size | D | DNA | CDR3
TRBJ2-1 | TRBV3-1 | NA | NA | TGTGCCAGCAGCCGTTCAGTTTCCTACAATGAGCAGTTCTTC | CASSRSVSYNEQFF
TRBJ2-1 | TRBV2 | few | TRBD2 | TGTGCCAGCGAGGCGGGGGGCGTCTACAATGAGCAGTTCTTC | CASEAGGVYNEQFF
TRBJ1-1 | TRBV14 | many | NA | TGTGCCAGCAGCAAATATACGGGTGGTCGTAGTAATGAAGCTTTCTTT | CASSKYTGGRSNEAFF
TRBJ1-3 | TRBV20-1 | few | TRBD1 | TGCAGTGCTGGGGAGGGGGCGCGGGGAAACACCATATATTTT | CSAGEGARGNTIYF
TRBJ2-2 | TRBV11-2 | NA | TRBD2 | TGTGCCAGCAGCTTAGATCGTCTAGCGGGCCCCGGGGAGCTGTTTTTT | CASSLDRLAGPGELFF
TRBJ1-2 | TRBV3-1 | many | NA | TGTGCCAGCAGCCAAGTAACGGGACCCGCTGGGGGCTACACCTTC | CASSQVTGPAGGYTF
TRBJ2-1 | TRBV29-1 | many | NA | TGCAGCGTTGGACTAGGACAGACTTACAATGAGCAGTTCTTC | CSVGLGQTYNEQFF
TRBJ2-1 | TRBV4-3 | many | NA | TGCGCCAGCAGCCCCCACATGGGGGACAATGAGCAGTTCTTC | CASSPHMGDNEQFF
TRBJ1-5 | TRBV7-2 | many | TRBD1 | TGTGCCAGCAGCTTAAGACAGGGGGAACAGCCCCAGCATTTT | CASSLRQGEQPQHF
TRBJ1-6 | TRBV7-3 | NA | TRBD1 | TGTGCCAGCAGCTTAAAGGGACAGGGATTTTCACCCCTCCACTTT | CASSLKGQGFSPLHF
TRBJ1-5 | TRBV4-3 | many | NA | TGCGCCAGCAGCCTTAGACAGGGCAATCAGCCCCAGCATTTT | CASSLRQGNQPQHF
TRBJ1-1 | TRBV25-1 | many | NA | TGTGCCAGCAGTGAATTGGGGTTGGGCACTGAAGCTTTCTTT | CASSELGLGTEAFF
TRBJ2-2 | TRBV5-5 | NA | TRBD1 | TGTGCCAGCAGCTCCCGGACAGGGGGCGTCACCGGGGAGCTGTTTTTT | CASSSRTGGVTGELFF
TRBJ2-7 | TRBV25-1 | many | NA | TGTGCCAGCATACGGCACGAGCAGTACTTC | CASIRHEQYF
TRBJ1-6 | TRBV4-2 | many | TRBD1 | TGTGCCAGCAGCCTCAGGGGGGGCAGGGGTGATTCACCCCTCCACTTT | CASSLRGGRGDSPLHF
TRBJ2-3 | TRBV4-3 | many | TRBD2 | TGCGCCAGCAGCCAAGAGGGGAGGGCGGGGGCAGATACGCAGTATTTT | CASSQEGRAGADTQYF
TRBJ1-2 | TRBV18 | NA | NA | TGTGCCAGCTCACCAAACCACGTAGGGCCTGGCTATGGCTACACCTTC | CASSPNHVGPGYGYTF
TRBJ1-1 | TRBV29-1 | many | NA | TGCAGCGTTGTAGGGGGGACGGAAGCTTTCTTT | CSVVGGTEAFF
TRBJ2-7 | TRBV7-9 | many | NA | TGTGCCAGCAGCTTAGAGTTGCAATCCTACGAGCAGTACTTC | CASSLELQSYEQYF
TRBJ1-1 | TRBV20-1 | NA | NA | TGCAGTGCTAAAGGGGGTTTGGACACTGAAGCTTTCTTT | CSAKGGLDTEAFF
TRBJ1-1 | TRBV9 | many | NA | TGTGCCAGCAGCCCCAGGGGCCGGACTGAAGCTTTCTTT | CASSPRGRTEAFF
TRBJ2-3 | TRBV29-1 | few | NA | TGCAGCGTTGAAGTATCGGGGAATGCGCAGTATTTT | CSVEVSGNAQYF
TRBJ1-1 | TRBV12-5 | few | NA | TGTGCTAGTGGTTTAGGGCAGGCTAACACTGAAGCTTTCTTT | CASGLGQANTEAFF
TRBJ2-1 | TRBV12-3/TRBV12-4 | many | TRBD2 | TGTGCCAGCAGTTTAGCAGCGGGGGGGCGGAATGAGCAGTTCTTC | CASSLAAGGRNEQFF
TRBJ2-2 | TRBV7-9 | NA | NA | TGTGCCAGCAGCCCAGACATCTACACCGGGGAGCTGTTTTTT | CASSPDIYTGELFF
TRBJ2-1 | TRBV20-1 | many | TRBD2 | TGCAGCGCGGGGGTGGTAGACAATGAGCAGTTCTTC | CSAGVVDNEQFF
TRBJ2-7 | TRBV11-2 | NA | NA | TGTGCCAGCAGCTTCCGGGGACACCCCTACGAGCAGTACTTC | CASSFRGHPYEQYF
TRBJ1-1 | TRBV7-2 | NA | NA | TGTGCCAGCAGCTTGTCGTCAGTGAACACTGAAGCTTTCTTT | CASSLSSVNTEAFF
TRBJ2-3 | TRBV24-1 | many | NA | TGTGCCACCAGTGCCAGTTTCACAGATACGCAGTATTTT | CATSASFTDTQYF
TRBJ1-2 | TRBV2 | few | NA | TGTGCCAGCAAAGAGGTGACCCTCTATGGCTACACCTTC | CASKEVTLYGYTF
TRBJ2-2 | TRBV7-9 | few | NA | TGTGCCAGCAGCTTAGTGTCTGGGTACGGCACCGGGGAGCTGTTTTTT | CASSLVSGYGTGELFF
TRBJ2-1 | TRBV5-1 | few | TRBD2 | TGCGCCAGCAGCCCCAGGACTAGCGGGGGCCCGAGCTCCTACAATGAGCAGTTCTTC | CASSPRTSGGPSSYNEQFF
TRBJ1-1 | TRBV20-1 | many | TRBD1 | TGCAGTGCTAGAGATCAGGGGACAGGGGGCACTGAAGCTTTCTTT | CSARDQGTGGTEAFF
TRBJ1-2 | TRBV4-3 | NA | NA | TGCGCCAGCAGCCAAGAGGACACGGGAGATGGCTACACCTTC | CASSQEDTGDGYTF
TRBJ1-1 | TRBV21-1 | many | NA | TGTGCCAGCAGCCCCCGACAGGGGGCGTGTGGCAACACTGAAGCTTTCTTT | CASSPRQGACGNTEAFF
TRBJ1-2 | TRBV6-2/TRBV6-3 | few | NA | TGTGCCAGCAGCCTAAGACAGGAAACCTATTCGGGCTACACCTTC | CASSLRQETYSGYTF
TRBJ1-1 | TRBV9 | many | NA | TGTGCCAGCAGCGCGGGCCACACTGAAGCTTTCTTT | CASSAGHTEAFF
TRBJ1-2 | TRBV7-7 | few | NA | TGTGCCAGCAGTTTGGCCGGGGGGAGAGGCTACACCTTC | CASSLAGGRGYTF
TRBJ2-5 | TRBV29-1 | NA | TRBD1 | TGCAGTACGTGTGACAGGGTAGAGACCCAGTACTTC | CSTCDRVETQYF
TRBJ1-2 | TRBV28 | few | TRBD1 | TGTGCCAGCAGCACCTCAGGGGGCAGGGGTGGCTACACCTTC | CASSTSGGRGGYTF
TRBJ1-6 | TRBV9 | few | NA | TGTGCCAGCAGCTCCTCCGGGGACACGAATTCACCCCTCCACTTT | CASSSSGDTNSPLHF